This T cell receptor (beta chain) was sequenced during a study of T cells in Graves' hyperthyroidism and ophthalmopathy. Over 8 ml fresh peripheral blood yielded the PBMCs. The sample holds many counts of this clonotype. Amplification yielded TCR beta CDR3 regions, with RNA transcripts as the source. A set of HTBI primers served as the primers for a first-round RT-PCR of the TCR CDR3. TCRdb redid the calling of the multiplex PCR reads with MiXCR, one entry per CDR3 protein. Among fewer than 250,000 distinct CDR3 sequences listed, roughly 15% were seen once. The CDR3 spans 16 residues. The germline V gene encodes CDR1 MNHEY and CDR2 SMNVEV (reference sequence). The germline V and J ends were trimmed by 1 base and 4 bases, with 15 bases remaining between them.

The receptor comes from a woman between 18 and 30 years old with Graves' ophthalmopathy. Sequencing was done on a sample of blood. V is TRBV27 and J is TRBJ2-3, with D perhaps matching TRBD2 (6 bases). CDR3 DNA sequence: TGTGCCAGCAGTTTATTCCCGGGAGTCGCAGCAGATACGCAGTATTTT. Translation: CASSLFPGVAADTQYF.